These T cell receptor beta chains were read from a single sample in a study of cytomegalovirus exposure and HLA in healthy donors. Assay: immunoSEQ multiplex PCR; the TCRdb copy retains only in-frame clones and omits some. The table includes some 110,000 clones, 88% detected once. The sample taken for sequencing was PBMCs. The receptors were gathered from a woman under 30 in good health and CMV-seropositive. Each CDR3 is given with its conserved first and last residue. A D gene is named only where the DNA matches it firmly. Not every row has a clone size; where given, it reads once, few, many or a size class.

TRBV19	TRBJ1-1	.	.	TGTGCCAGTAGTATAACTTACCTTATGGGGGCGAATCGGAACACTGAAGCTTTCTTT	CASSITYLMGANRNTEAFF
TRBV9	TRBJ1-5	.	.	TGTGCCAGCAGCCCAAGGGGGAGCAATCAGCCCCAGCATTTT	CASSPRGSNQPQHF
TRBV28	TRBJ1-4	.	once	TGTGCCAGCAAAGAGATTTCAACTAATGAAAAACTGTTTTTT	CASKEISTNEKLFF
TRBV11-2	TRBJ1-3	.	.	TGTGCCAGCAGCTTAGCCGTGAGCTCTGGAAACACCATATATTTT	CASSLAVSSGNTIYF
TRBV6-1	TRBJ2-7	.	.	TGTGCCAGCCGTCCGGTGGGGGGCTACGAGCAGTACTTC	CASRPVGGYEQYF
TRBV29-1	TRBJ1-5	.	.	TGCAGCGTACGGGCAGGGCCTGGCAATCAGCCCCAGCATTTT	CSVRAGPGNQPQHF
TRBV13	TRBJ1-1	TRBD1	.	TGTGCCAGCAGTCCAGAGCAGGGGGCAACTGAAGCTTTCTTT	CASSPEQGATEAFF
TRBV19	TRBJ1-2	.	.	TGTGCCAGTAGTATCGGGGGTGGCTACACCTTC	CASSIGGGYTF
TRBV25-1	TRBJ1-2	TRBD1	.	TGTGCCAGCAGCCCTGGGACAGGCGGCGGCTACACCTTC	CASSPGTGGGYTF
TRBV28	TRBJ1-4	TRBD1	.	TGTGCCAGCAGTCCGACGGGACAGGCTAATGAAAAACTGTTTTTT	CASSPTGQANEKLFF
TRBV12-2	TRBJ2-4	.	.	TGTGCAAGTCGCTTAGTGACAGTACTAGCCAAAAACATTCAGTACTTC	CASRLVTVLAKNIQYF
TRBV11-2	TRBJ2-5	TRBD2	.	TGTGCCAGCAGCGAGGGACTAGCGGGGGGGCTCGAGACCCAGTACTTC	CASSEGLAGGLETQYF
TRBV11-2	TRBJ2-7	TRBD1	.	TGTGCCAGCAGGGGGGTGGCAGGGGGTTACGAGCAGTACTTC	CASRGVAGGYEQYF
TRBV5-1	TRBJ1-2	TRBD1	.	TGCGCCAGCAGCTCGACAGGGACAAACTATGGCTACACCTTC	CASSSTGTNYGYTF
TRBV11-3	TRBJ1-1	.	once	TGTGCCAGCAGCTTAGCAGGCCCGAACACTGAAGCTTTCTTT	CASSLAGPNTEAFF
TRBV21-1	TRBJ2-7	.	once	TGTGCCAGTCAGTGCATATGGAGATCCTACGAGCAGTACTTC	CASQCIWRSYEQYF